Shown below are 27 T cell receptor beta chains from a single sample sequenced in a study of shared clonotypes between healthy human individuals. Using immunoSEQ multiplex PCR, the repertoire was profiled, and TCRdb retains in-frame clones only, with some absent. The sample lists a few million clones, 80% to 95% occurring once. Sequencing was carried out using naive CD4+ T cells from PBMCs. Subset of the sample: CD45RA+ positively selected. The origin of the receptors is a man younger than 35 in good health. Some clones in this sample may be carry-over from other donors' samples.

The chain has TRBV19 and TRBJ2-3; D remains ambiguous. The germline V gene has CDR1 LNHDA and CDR2 SQIVND (reference sequence). Trimming took 3 bases from V and 2 from J, leaving 15 bases between them. This CDR3 has 16 residues. CDR3 protein: CASSITGRIDTDTQYF. The CDR3 nucleotides read TGTGCCAGTAGTATCACGGGCAGGATCGACACAGATACGCAGTATTTT. Looking up the rest from reference TRBV19 and TRBJ2-3 gives the full variable domain: DGGITQSPKYLFRKEGQNVTLSCEQNLNHDAMYWYRQDPGQGLRLIYYSQIVNDFQKGDIAEGYSVSREKKESFPLTVTSAQKNPTAFYLCASSITGRIDTDTQYFGPGTRLTVL.

To note about this clone: Other DNA variants within this sample encode the same CDR3. The chain is built from TRBV2 and TRBJ2-7; 8 nucleotides line up with TRBD1. The CDR3 length is 14 residues. Per the germline V gene, CDR1 is SNHLY and CDR2 is FYNNEI. Trimming removed 5 bases from V and 0 bases from J; junction bases left unmatched: 3. The CDR3 region is CASSRQGSSYEQYF. Written as DNA, the CDR3 is TGTGCCAGCAGTCGACAGGGGAGCTCCTACGAGCAGTACTTC. The variable domain in full, with the rest retrieved from reference TRBV2 and TRBJ2-7, is EPEVTQTPSHQVTQMGQEVILRCVPISNHLYFYWYRQILGQKVEFLVSFYNNEISEKSEIFDDQFSVERPDGSNFTLKIRSTKLEDSAMYFCASSRQGSSYEQYFGPGTRLTVT.

The gene calls are TRBV27 and TRBJ2-3, with 9 bases aligning to TRBD2. Trimming cost V 2 bases and J 6 bases; bases outside gene matches: 6. Germline V CDR1 and CDR2: MNHEY, SMNVEV (reference sequence). CDR3 size: 15 residues. The CDR3 nucleotides are TGTGCCAGCAGTTTAGGGCGGGAGGGCGTGGATACGCAGTATTTT. Translated: CASSLGREGVDTQYF.

CDR3 in amino acids: CASRPGAWDGELFF. The DNA of the CDR3 is TGTGCCAGCAGACCGGGAGCCTGGGACGGGGAGCTGTTTTTT. The gene calls are TRBV18 and TRBJ2-2, with D perhaps TRBD2 (6 bases). V shed 8 bases and J shed 7 bases, with 17 bases lying between them. Per the germline V gene, CDR1 is KGHSH and CDR2 is LQKENI. The CDR3 is made up of 14 amino acids.

This chain joins TRBV9 and TRBJ2-7, with 8 bases that match TRBD2. The germline CDR1 and CDR2 sequences are SGDLS and YYNGEE. V trimming: 6 bases; J trimming: 2 bases; junction bases outside the gene matches: 10. The CDR3 contains 15 residues. The CDR3 is CASNERESPAYEQYF. The DNA for the CDR3 is TGTGCCAGCAATGAGCGGGAGTCCCCCGCCTACGAGCAGTACTTC.

The chain joins TRBV7-2 to TRBJ2-1; TRBD2 aligns across 8 bases. Losses at the gene ends were 1 base for V and 6 bases for J; bases not matched to a gene: 8. Germline loops: CDR1 SGHTA, CDR2 FQGNSA. The CDR3 runs 16 residues. CDR3 coding DNA: TGTGCCAGCAGCTTAGAGGGTAGCGGGAAGTCCAATGAGCAGTTCTTC. Amino acids: CASSLEGSGKSNEQFF.

This clone has only a few counts. V gene TRBV30 combines with J gene TRBJ1-1; tentatively, D is TRBD1 (6 bases). CDR1 GTSNPN and CDR2 SVGIG come from the germline V gene (reference sequence). The CDR3 spans 16 residues. V was clipped by 3 bases and J by 0 bases, with 17 bases between them. The CDR3 reads CAWRRGHRAMNTEAFF. The CDR3 DNA reads as TGTGCCTGGAGAAGGGGACACCGAGCCATGAACACTGAAGCTTTCTTT.

The chain employs TRBV6-1 and TRBJ1-3; unclear D gene. There are 16 residues in the CDR3. CDR1 MNHNS and CDR2 SASEGT come from the germline V gene. Trimming removed 0 bases at V and 0 bases at J, with 9 bases between. CDR3 loop: CASSEASAVSGNTIYF. The DNA of the CDR3 is TGTGCCAGCAGTGAAGCGTCGGCCGTCTCTGGAAACACCATATATTTT.

The V gene is TRBV25-1, the J gene TRBJ1-4; D not resolved. V gave up 0 bases and J gave up 7 bases, with 12 bases separating them. The CDR3 is 15 amino acids. In germline, CDR1 is MGHDK, CDR2 SYGVNS. CDR3 in amino acids: CASSEYPVDGEKLFF. In DNA form, the CDR3 reads TGTGCCAGCAGTGAATATCCCGTGGACGGTGAAAAACTGTTTTTT.

This chain joins TRBV6-4 and TRBJ1-1; tentative D call: TRBD1 (5 bases). Germline V gene data show CDR1 as MRHNA and CDR2 as SNTAGT. Trimming left V 6 bases short and J 4 bases short, with 15 bases between. This CDR3 comprises 14 residues. CDR3 sequence reads: CASRWDGESTEAFF. DNA for the CDR3: TGTGCCAGCAGGTGGGACGGGGAGAGCACTGAAGCTTTCTTT.

The rearrangement joins TRBV19 to TRBJ2-6, with D maybe TRBD2 (6 bases). Trimming left V 10 bases short and J 4 bases short, with 17 bases between. CDR3 length: 15 amino acids. Germline V gene lookup returns CDR1 LNHDA and CDR2 SQIVND (reference sequence). The CDR3 sequence: CATRGGDLGANVLTF. The DNA of the CDR3 is TGTGCCACCCGGGGCGGGGATTTAGGGGCCAACGTCCTGACTTTC.

This chain links TRBV28 with TRBJ1-1; tentative D call: TRBD1 (5 bases). CDR1 MDHEN and CDR2 SYDVKM come from the germline V gene. V was pared by 7 bases and J by 5 bases, with 23 bases between. This CDR3 is built from 16 residues. CDR3 loop: CASTSGYPGKGTEAFF. The CDR3 nucleotides are TGTGCCAGCACCTCAGGCTATCCAGGGAAGGGAACTGAAGCTTTCTTT.

This clone was observed a single time. The chain links TRBV2 to TRBJ2-7; the D gene is possibly TRBD2 (5 bases). V was shortened by 6 bases and J by 3 bases, with 12 bases between the two germline ends. Germline V gene lookup returns CDR1 SNHLY and CDR2 FYNNEI. The CDR3 is 13 residues long. Here the CDR3 reads CASRDPGFYEQYF. The CDR3, as DNA: TGTGCCAGCAGAGACCCGGGGTTCTACGAGCAGTACTTC.

V and J are TRBV7-9 and TRBJ1-5; unclear D gene. Germline V gives CDR1 SEHNR, CDR2 FQNEAQ (reference sequence). The V and J ends lost 8 bases and 0 bases respectively, with 8 bases between them. The CDR3 length is 13 residues. CDR3 region: CASGISSNQPQHF. The CDR3 DNA is TGTGCCAGCGGGATCTCTAGCAATCAGCCCCAGCATTTT.

This rearrangement joins TRBV6-1 to TRBJ1-1; D remains unclear. Germline CDR1 reads MNHNS; CDR2 reads SASEGT. Trimming pared 5 bases from V and 2 bases from J, leaving 12 bases between. The CDR3 loop spans 14 amino acids. CDR3 loop: CASSLSDVNTEAFF. CDR3 nucleotides: TGTGCCAGCAGTTTATCGGACGTAAACACTGAAGCTTTCTTT.

Comments on this clone: The sample contains more than one DNA sequence encoding this CDR3. CDR3 DNA sequence: TGTGCCAGCAGCTTAGAAGGGAGCAATCAGCCCCAGCATTTT. Residues: CASSLEGSNQPQHF. The chain couples TRBV7-9 to TRBJ1-5; D gene ambiguous. The CDR3 totals 14 residues. Germline-derived CDR1 and CDR2 are SEHNR and FQNEAQ (reference sequence). V lost 1 base, J lost 1 base, and 5 bases lay in between.

The genes are TRBV11-2 and TRBJ2-2, with D unresolved. CDR3 length: 13 amino acids. Trimming took off 0 bases at V and 3 bases at J, with 2 bases between the two ends. The V gene's germline CDR1 is SGHAT and CDR2 FQNNGV. The CDR3 DNA reads as TGTGCCAGCAGCTTAGAGTACACCGGGGAGCTGTTTTTT. As protein: CASSLEYTGELFF.

This CDR3 is CASSLSAAVNEKLFF. The CDR3 bases are TGCGCCAGCAGCTTGTCGGCGGCCGTTAATGAAAAACTGTTTTTT. The chain joins TRBV5-1 to TRBJ1-4; D gene uncertain. The CDR3 loop spans 15 amino acids. V shed 1 base and J shed 4 bases, with 11 bases lying between them. Germline CDR1 reads SGHRS; CDR2 reads YFSETQ.

Turning to this clone: Other DNA sequences in this sample translate to the same CDR3. The chain couples TRBV5-1 to TRBJ2-5; 10 nucleotides match TRBD1. Trimming took 0 bases from V and 2 from J; bases not matched to a gene: 1. There are 15 residues in the CDR3. Germline CDR1 and CDR2: SGHRS and YFSETQ. CDR3: CASSLGDRGQETQYF. The CDR3 DNA is TGCGCCAGCAGCTTGGGGGACAGGGGACAAGAGACCCAGTACTTC.

This clone was seen only once. The chain recombines TRBV4-1 with TRBJ1-2; 7 bases match TRBD1. Looked up from germline, CDR1 is MGHRA and CDR2 is YSYEKL. With 1 base clipped from V and 2 bases from J, the junction kept 4 bases outside the gene matches. The CDR3 loop spans 15 amino acids. The CDR3 is CASSQATTGNYGYTF. DNA of the CDR3: TGCGCCAGCAGCCAAGCCACGACAGGGAACTATGGCTACACCTTC.

The CDR3 DNA is TGTGCCAGTGGACTAGCGGGTTCTACCTCCTACGAGCAGTACTTC. Amino acids: CASGLAGSTSYEQYF. The V call is TRBV19, the J call TRBJ2-7; 11 nucleotides agree with TRBD2. Trimming removed 8 bases from V and 0 bases from J; junction bases left unmatched: 6. The CDR3 runs 15 residues. Germline lookup yields CDR1 LNHDA and CDR2 SQIVND (reference sequence).

The chain uses TRBV7-2 and TRBJ2-5; tentative D call: TRBD2 (6 bases). V lost 5 bases and J 3 bases, leaving 10 bases between the germline ends. Germline-derived CDR1 and CDR2 are SGHTA and FQGNSA. CDR3 length: 13 residues. The CDR3 DNA reads TGTGCCAGCAGCCAAGGCGGGGAAGAGACCCAGTACTTC. Translating gives CASSQGGEETQYF. The entire variable domain, with the rest obtained from reference TRBV7-2 and TRBJ2-5, is as follows: GAGVSQSPSNKVTEKGKDVELRCDPISGHTALYWYRQSLGQGLEFLIYFQGNSAPDKSGLPSDRFSAERTGGSVSTLTIQRTQQEDSAVYLCASSQGGEETQYFGPGTRLLVL.

This chain links TRBV6-1 with TRBJ2-7, with TRBD2 as a possible D gene (6 bases). Germline V gives CDR1 MNHNS, CDR2 SASEGT. This CDR3 is 14 amino acids long. Trimming removed 5 bases at V and 1 base at J, with 12 bases between. CDR3: CASSIRRGSYEQYF. The CDR3 DNA is TGTGCCAGCAGTATTCGACGGGGGTCCTACGAGCAGTACTTC.

V gene TRBV18 combines with J gene TRBJ2-1; D remains unclear. In germline, CDR1 is KGHSH, CDR2 LQKENI. Deletions cut 2 bases from V and 10 bases from J, with 9 bases between. The CDR3 has 12 residues. The CDR3 DNA sequence: TGTGCCAGCTCACCATTGGGCGGCGAGCAGTTCTTC. Encoded protein: CASSPLGGEQFF.

V is TRBV5-1 and J is TRBJ2-5; perhaps TRBD2 as D (6 bases). CDR1 and CDR2 from the germline V gene are SGHRS and YFSETQ. The CDR3 is made up of 14 amino acids. Between the trimmed V and J ends, which lost 4 bases and 9 bases, there was a span of 19 bases. The CDR3 region is CASSPSGIRRAQYF. CDR3 in DNA: TGCGCCAGCAGCCCCTCGGGGATTAGGAGGGCCCAGTACTTC. Together with reference TRBV5-1 and TRBJ2-5, the CDR3 gives the full variable domain: KAGVTQTPRYLIKTRGQQVTLSCSPISGHRSVSWYQQTPGQGLQFLFEYFSETQRNKGNFPGRFSGRQFSNSRSEMNVSTLELGDSALYLCASSPSGIRRAQYFGPGTRLLVL.

This chain connects TRBV7-9 to TRBJ2-5, with 8 nucleotides matching TRBD2. Germline V gene sequence: CDR1 SEHNR, CDR2 FQNEAQ (reference sequence). This CDR3 is built from 15 residues. Trimming removed 3 bases from V and 1 base from J; junction bases left unmatched: 4. The CDR3 sequence is CASSFAAGVQETQYF. The CDR3 nucleotides read TGTGCCAGCAGCTTCGCAGCGGGGGTCCAAGAGACCCAGTACTTC. The complete variable domain, with remaining parts taken from reference TRBV7-9 and TRBJ2-5, reads DTGVSQNPRHKITKRGQNVTFRCDPISEHNRLYWYRQTLGQGPEFLTYFQNEAQLEKSRLLSDRFSAERPKGSFSTLEIQRTEQGDSAMYLCASSFAAGVQETQYFGPGTRLLVL.

In the case of this clone: Other nucleotide sequences in the sample specify the same CDR3. V is TRBV7-3 and J is TRBJ2-5; unclear D gene. V gave up 2 bases and J gave up 2 bases, with 6 bases separating them. This CDR3 contains 13 residues. Germline CDR1 is SGHTA and CDR2 is FQGTGA. CDR3 sequence (DNA): TGTGCCAGCAGCTTAGGGCTGCAAGAGACCCAGTACTTC. Protein sequence: CASSLGLQETQYF.